The clone carrying this T cell receptor beta chain occurred a few times. Trimming shortened V by 4 bases and J by 2 bases, and 15 bases separated the two germline ends. Germline V CDR1 and CDR2: SQVTM, ANQGSEA. This CDR3 spans 15 amino acids. Here immunoSEQ multiplex PCR was the method, and the copy in TCRdb shows in-frame clones only, minus some. The profile shows 55,000 or so clones, around 80% of them singletons. This entry is derived from a study of blood T cell repertoires in COVID-19. Study background: Researchers got acute and convalescent COVID-19 samples from the United States, Italy and Spain.

The TCR sequence derives from a human donor in a cohort sampled during active or convalescent COVID-19. V gene TRBV29-1 combines with J gene TRBJ1-3; D is unclear. The material sequenced was peripheral blood. CDR3: CSVGELSRAGNTIYF. CDR3 in DNA: TGCAGCGTTGGAGAGTTGAGTCGGGCTGGAAACACCATATATTTT.